These 14 T cell receptor beta chains came from one sample sequenced in a study of cytomegalovirus exposure and HLA in healthy donors. The PCR employed 60 Vbeta primers together with 13 Jbeta primers. This table comes from immunoSEQ multiplex PCR, and its TCRdb copy is limited to in-frame clones, with some not included. The sample gives about 150,000 clones, around 80% of which show up once; about 4.9% is in the top ten. Sequenced sample: PBMCs. The source of these receptors is a man aged 25-45 years in good health.

The V call is TRBV7-9, the J call TRBJ1-2; D gene uncertain. With 1 base removed from V and 10 bases from J, the gap between germline ends came to 10 bases. The germline gives CDR1 SEHNR, CDR2 FQNEAQ (reference sequence). CDR3 length: 12 amino acids. In DNA form, the CDR3 reads TGTGCCAGCAGCTTAGGGGTCCTAGACTACACCTTC. Protein: CASSLGVLDYTF.

The chain combines TRBV6-6 with TRBJ1-5; D is unresolved. V lost 8 bases, J lost 8 bases, and 7 bases lay in between. The CDR3 length is 10 residues. CDR1 is MNHNY and CDR2 is SVGAGI in the germline V gene (reference sequence). The CDR3 region has the DNA TGTGCCAGCTCGAGGGAGCCCCAGCATTTT. Its protein product is CASSREPQHF.

The chain couples TRBV14 to TRBJ2-3; the D gene is possibly TRBD2 (6 bases). From germline, CDR1 is SGHDN and CDR2 FVKESK. This CDR3 comprises 17 residues. V lost 4 bases to trimming and J lost 1 base, with 18 bases between them. The CDR3 here is CASSPLGGVFGTDTQYF. The CDR3, as DNA: TGTGCCAGCAGCCCCCTGGGGGGAGTGTTCGGCACAGATACGCAGTATTTT.

The chain recombines TRBV7-2 with TRBJ2-7; 7 bases agree with TRBD2. The CDR3 contains 13 residues. The germline V gene encodes CDR1 SGHTA and CDR2 FQGNSA. J lost 6 bases, V lost 5 bases, and 7 bases had no gene match. CDR3 bases: TGTGCCAGCAGCGCTCGGGCGGGGGTCGAGCAGTACTTC. Translating gives CASSARAGVEQYF.

The J gene is TRBJ2-5, the V gene TRBV5-1; 7 nucleotides agree with TRBD1. The J call may be in error: the DNA end matches TRBJ2-7 better. Germline-derived CDR1 and CDR2 are SGHRS and YFSETQ. This CDR3 is built from 15 residues. CDR3 in amino acids: CASSMAGTVTYEQYF. CDR3 DNA sequence: TGCGCCAGCAGCATGGCCGGGACAGTCACCTACGAGCAGTACTTC.

The chain is built from TRBV2 and TRBJ2-4, with D hard to call. Deletions cut 4 bases from V and 3 bases from J, with 13 bases between. The CDR3 contains 15 residues. CDR1 is SNHLY and CDR2 is FYNNEI in the germline V gene. This CDR3 is CASSVGPFLKNIQYF. In DNA, the CDR3 is TGTGCCAGCAGTGTTGGGCCATTTCTCAAAAACATTCAGTACTTC.

The chain combines TRBV28 with TRBJ1-5; TRBD1 matches at 9 bases. There are 17 residues in the CDR3. Germline CDR1 MDHEN, CDR2 SYDVKM. The V segment lost 2 bases and the J segment 1 base; nucleotides outside the gene matches: 6. The CDR3 nucleotides are TGTGCCAGCAGTTTAGGGGACAGGGTGGTAAGCAATCAGCCCCAGCATTTT. Its translation: CASSLGDRVVSNQPQHF.

This chain joins TRBV27 and TRBJ2-5, with 12 bases matching TRBD2. The J call may be mistaken, given a closer DNA end match to TRBJ2-7. The CDR3 spans 16 residues. Germline V gene lookup returns CDR1 MNHEY and CDR2 SMNVEV (reference sequence). CDR3 loop: CASSYRLAGAQYEQYF. CDR3 sequence (DNA): TGTGCCAGCAGTTACAGACTAGCGGGAGCCCAATACGAGCAGTACTTC.

Only one count was recorded for this clone. V gene TRBV20-1 combines with J gene TRBJ2-3, with TRBD2 as a possible D gene (5 bases). V was clipped by 6 bases and J by 4 bases, with 8 bases between them. The V gene's germline CDR1 is DFQATT and CDR2 SNEGSKA (reference sequence). This CDR3 contains 11 residues. CDR3 nucleotides: TGCAGTGCCAGCGGATCAGATACGCAGTATTTT. It is translated as CSASGSDTQYF.

The J gene is TRBJ1-4, the V gene TRBV19, with D unclear. The V gene lost 1 base and the J gene lost 10 bases, with 7 bases spanning the gap. Germline values: CDR1 LNHDA, CDR2 SQIVND (reference sequence). The CDR3 extends over 12 amino acids. The CDR3 nucleotides are TGTGCCAGTAGTATAGTGGCCTCAAAACTGTTTTTT. Its translation: CASSIVASKLFF.

This clone occurred once. This sequence joins TRBV9 and TRBJ2-3; 8 bases fit TRBD2. The CDR3 is 22 residues long. Germline V gene lookup returns CDR1 SGDLS and CDR2 YYNGEE. The V and J ends lost 0 bases and 0 bases, in that order; junction bases with no gene match: 21. The CDR3 loop is CASSVEGLAGRTMGHSTDTQYF. In DNA form, the CDR3 reads TGTGCCAGCAGCGTAGAGGGTCTAGCGGGCAGAACCATGGGCCATAGCACAGATACGCAGTATTTT.

The chain is built from TRBV6-5 and TRBJ2-3, with D perhaps TRBD1 (5 bases). Between the trimmed V and J ends, which lost 5 bases and 8 bases, there was a span of 11 bases. The CDR3 consists of 12 residues. Germline V gene sequence: CDR1 MNHEY, CDR2 SVGAGI. CDR3 region: CASSPDKSTQYF. The CDR3 region has the DNA TGTGCCAGCAGTCCGGACAAAAGTACGCAGTATTTT.

For the CDR3, the DNA is TGTGCCAGCAGTCCTAGGGGGGGCTCTGGGAATGAGCAGTTCTTC. Encoded protein: CASSPRGGSGNEQFF. The gene calls are TRBV28 and TRBJ2-1; D is possibly TRBD2 (7 bases). The CDR3 loop spans 15 amino acids. Per germline, CDR1 MDHEN and CDR2 SYDVKM. Trimming took 5 bases from V and 7 from J, leaving 18 bases between them. The full variable domain, in which reference TRBV28 and TRBJ2-1 provide the parts outside the CDR3, is DVKVTQSSRYLVKRTGEKVFLECVQDMDHENMFWYRQDPGLGLRLIYFSYDVKMKEKGDIPEGYSVSREKKERFSLILESASTNQTSMYLCASSPRGGSGNEQFFGPGTRLTVL.

This rearrangement joins TRBV4-1 to TRBJ1-5; 9 bases are shared with TRBD1. The CDR3 runs to 15 residues. V gave up 5 bases and J gave up 5 bases; unmatched junction bases: 7. CDR1 and CDR2 from the germline V gene are MGHRA and YSYEKL. CDR3 DNA: TGCGCCAGCAGCGCGTGGACAGGGGATTATCAGCCCCAGCATTTT. Protein sequence: CASSAWTGDYQPQHF.